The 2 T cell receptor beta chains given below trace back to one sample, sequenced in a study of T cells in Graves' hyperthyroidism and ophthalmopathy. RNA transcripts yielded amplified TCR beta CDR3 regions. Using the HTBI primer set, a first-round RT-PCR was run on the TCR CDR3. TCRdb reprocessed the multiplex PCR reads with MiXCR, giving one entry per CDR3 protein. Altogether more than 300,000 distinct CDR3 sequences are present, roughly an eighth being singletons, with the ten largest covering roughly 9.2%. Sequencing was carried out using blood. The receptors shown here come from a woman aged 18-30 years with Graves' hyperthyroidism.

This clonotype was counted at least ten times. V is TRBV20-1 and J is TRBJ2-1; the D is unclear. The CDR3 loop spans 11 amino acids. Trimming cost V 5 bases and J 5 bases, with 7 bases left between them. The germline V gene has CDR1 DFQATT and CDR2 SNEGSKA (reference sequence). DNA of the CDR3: TGCAGTGCTGCCGTCGACAATGAGCAGTTCTTC. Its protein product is CSAAVDNEQFF.

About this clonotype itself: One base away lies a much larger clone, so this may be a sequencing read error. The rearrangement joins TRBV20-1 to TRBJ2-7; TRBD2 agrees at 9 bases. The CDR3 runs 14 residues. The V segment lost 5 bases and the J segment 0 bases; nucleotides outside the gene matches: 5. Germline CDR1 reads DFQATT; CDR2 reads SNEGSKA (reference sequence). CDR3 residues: CSACPAGGSYEQYF. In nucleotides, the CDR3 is TGCAGTGCTTGTCCAGCGGGGGGCTCCTACGAGCAGTACTTC.